This section outlines one T cell receptor (beta chain) sequence together with its context. This sample is part of a study of control samples from healthy donors and cancer patients. Method: immunoSEQ multiplex PCR; TCRdb's copy keeps in-frame clones and lacks some. The sample records some 80,000 clones, around 90% being singletons. This sequence was found in a woman aged 55-70 years with head and neck cancer. The material sequenced was PBMCs.

The DNA of the CDR3 is TGTGCCACCAGTGATACTAGCGGGAAAGTGGATACGCAGTATTTT. Amino acids: CATSDTSGKVDTQYF. The genes are TRBV24-1 and TRBJ2-3; 10 bases line up with TRBD2. The CDR3 loop spans 15 amino acids. V was pared by 3 bases and J by 6 bases, with 5 bases of the junction left unmatched. From germline, CDR1 is KGHDR and CDR2 SFDVKD.